The rows below give T cell receptor beta chains drawn from one sample of a study of radiation and T cells in renal cell carcinoma. Sequencing used immunoSEQ multiplex PCR; TCRdb keeps in-frame clones, though not all of them. This sample carries more than 15,000 clones, 50% to 60% of them seen once, and the ten largest clones take approximately 9.9%. The input for sequencing was tumor tissue, taken from a patient whose treatment was nephrectomy without radiotherapy. The receptors originated from a man aged 45-65 years with renal cell carcinoma. Both conserved end residues are part of each CDR3. The order of the fields is clone size, J gene, D gene, V gene, CDR3 protein, CDR3 DNA. D genes are given only for firm matches. Clone size appears in some rows only: once, few, many, or a class for an expanded clone.

few | TRBJ2-1 | . | TRBV9 | CASSHRDLTREQFF | TGTGCCAGCAGTCACCGGGACCTAACCCGCGAGCAGTTCTTC
. | TRBJ2-7 | . | TRBV27 | CASSLQRFDEQYF | TGTGCCAGCAGTTTACAGCGGTTCGACGAGCAGTACTTC
. | TRBJ2-7 | TRBD1 | TRBV5-4 | CASSTPGTGKSEQYF | TGTGCCAGCAGCACACCCGGGACAGGGAAATCCGAGCAGTACTTC
medium-sized | TRBJ2-2 | TRBD1 | TRBV2 | CASRSDRVAGELFF | TGTGCCAGCAGATCGGACAGGGTGGCCGGGGAGCTGTTTTTT
. | TRBJ1-6 | . | TRBV30 | CAWTPLSGAFYSPLHF | TGTGCCTGGACTCCACTGTCAGGGGCCTTTTACTCACCCCTCCACTTT
. | TRBJ2-5 | . | TRBV29-1 | CSVLAAQETQYF | TGCAGCGTTTTAGCGGCCCAAGAGACCCAGTACTTC
once | TRBJ1-2 | . | TRBV14 | CASSPEDGRVSYGYTF | TGTGCCAGCAGCCCGGAAGATGGCCGAGTGAGCTATGGCTACACCTTC
many | TRBJ2-1 | TRBD2 | TRBV10-1 | CASAAALAGVGNEQFF | TGCGCCAGTGCCGCGGCACTAGCGGGAGTAGGAAATGAGCAGTTCTTC
. | TRBJ1-5 | . | TRBV6-5 | CASSGDRYQPQHF | TGTGCCAGCAGTGGAGACCGTTATCAGCCCCAGCATTTT
few | TRBJ1-4 | . | TRBV21-1 | CASSARQVMNEKLFF | TGTGCCAGCAGCGCCAGACAGGTGATGAATGAAAAACTGTTTTTT
few | TRBJ2-5 | TRBD2 | TRBV9 | CASSVYGGVMETQYF | TGTGCCAGCAGCGTATACGGGGGGGTCATGGAGACCCAGTACTTC
. | TRBJ2-3 | . | TRBV27 | CASSYPGSDTQYF | TGTGCCAGCAGTTACCCCGGTTCTGATACGCAGTATTTT
. | TRBJ1-1 | . | TRBV15 | CATSSNPGMNTEAFF | TGTGCCACCAGCAGCAACCCTGGGATGAACACTGAAGCTTTCTTT
. | TRBJ2-5 | TRBD2 | TRBV9 | CASSVASGGQETQYF | TGTGCCAGCAGCGTAGCTTCGGGGGGTCAAGAGACCCAGTACTTC
medium-sized | TRBJ2-7 | . | TRBV9 | CASSVLGSRDEQYF | TGTGCCAGCAGCGTTCTCGGGAGTAGGGACGAGCAGTACTTC
few | TRBJ1-2 | . | TRBV5-4 | CASSLEQSSAEGYTF | TGTGCCAGCAGCTTGGAACAGTCGAGCGCGGAAGGCTACACCTTC
. | TRBJ2-3 | . | TRBV4-2 | CASSQDLTRGSRGDTQYF | TGTGCCAGCAGCCAAGATCTCACCCGCGGTAGCCGGGGGGATACGCAGTATTTT
. | TRBJ1-1 | . | TRBV7-9 | CASSFPLGEGLTGTEAFF | TGTGCCAGCAGCTTTCCCCTAGGAGAGGGGCTTACCGGGACTGAAGCTTTCTTT
. | TRBJ2-7 | TRBD1 | TRBV5-4 | CASSKNRGIQGYEQYF | TGTGCCAGCAGCAAAAACAGGGGAATACAGGGGTACGAGCAGTACTTC
few | TRBJ2-2 | . | TRBV7-2 | CASTRGAGPTGELFF | TGTGCCAGCACCAGAGGCGCGGGACCCACCGGGGAGCTGTTTTTT
large | TRBJ2-2 | TRBD2 | TRBV10-1 | CASSDRAGVGNGELFF | TGCGCCAGCAGTGATAGAGCGGGAGTTGGCAACGGGGAGCTGTTTTTT
. | TRBJ2-1 | . | TRBV7-6 | CASTLGMPNRELYNEQFF | TGTGCCAGCACCCTCGGAATGCCAAACCGGGAGTTATACAATGAGCAGTTCTTC
once | TRBJ2-5 | TRBD2 | TRBV13 | CASSLGLASGYQETQYF | TGTGCCAGCAGCTTAGGCCTGGCTAGCGGGTACCAAGAGACCCAGTACTTC
. | TRBJ2-7 | . | TRBV9 | CASSHPGFHEQYF | TGTGCCAGCAGTCACCCCGGGTTCCACGAGCAGTACTTC
many | TRBJ2-1 | TRBD2 | TRBV28 | CASSLGLAGENEQFF | TGTGCCAGCAGTTTAGGACTAGCGGGAGAGAATGAGCAGTTCTTC
few | TRBJ2-3 | . | TRBV18 | CASSPTGNFNPDTQYF | TGTGCCAGCTCACCAACAGGGAACTTCAACCCAGATACGCAGTATTTT
. | TRBJ2-4 | . | TRBV27 | CASSLYGTRILAKNIQYF | TGTGCCAGCAGTTTATATGGGACACGTATTCTAGCCAAAAACATTCAGTACTTC
. | TRBJ1-4 | . | TRBV5-1 | CASSWGPSTNEKLFF | TGCGCCAGCAGCTGGGGACCATCAACTAATGAAAAACTGTTTTTT
. | TRBJ2-1 | TRBD2 | TRBV6-5 | CASSSGGDLTEQFF | TGTGCCAGCAGTAGCGGGGGGGATCTAACTGAGCAGTTCTTC
. | TRBJ2-7 | . | TRBV21-1 | CASKGDRGSYEQYF | TGTGCCAGCAAAGGGGACAGGGGATCCTACGAGCAGTACTTC
once | TRBJ1-4 | . | TRBV5-4 | CASSLARGRTEKLFF | TGTGCCAGCAGCTTGGCTCGGGGCAGAACTGAAAAACTGTTTTTT
. | TRBJ2-1 | TRBD2 | TRBV19 | CASRSGLAGGARYNEQFF | TGTGCCAGTAGGTCCGGACTAGCGGGAGGGGCCCGCTACAATGAGCAGTTCTTC
. | TRBJ2-1 | . | TRBV19 | CASSRSSGPGNEQFF | TGTGCCAGTAGCCGCTCCTCAGGGCCCGGCAATGAGCAGTTCTTC
. | TRBJ2-7 | . | TRBV5-6 | CASSPGRARGYEQYF | TGTGCCAGCAGCCCCGGACGAGCACGAGGATACGAGCAGTACTTC
. | TRBJ2-3 | . | TRBV10-3 | CAISDVTGTSTDTQYF | TGTGCCATCAGTGACGTGACAGGGACTAGCACAGATACGCAGTATTTT
few | TRBJ2-4 | . | TRBV14 | CASSHTGSLAKNIQYF | TGTGCCAGCAGCCATACAGGGTCCCTAGCCAAAAACATTCAGTACTTC
once | TRBJ1-1 | . | TRBV6-5 | CASSYLLNTEAFF | TGTGCCAGCAGTTACCTGTTAAACACTGAAGCTTTCTTT
. | TRBJ2-3 | . | TRBV6-1 | CASGQSSSTDTQYF | TGTGCCAGCGGACAGTCCTCTAGCACAGATACGCAGTATTTT
few | TRBJ2-7 | . | TRBV11-1 | CASSLPGGRYEQYF | TGTGCCAGCAGCTTACCCGGGGGTCGGTACGAGCAGTACTTC
. | TRBJ1-2 | . | TRBV7-6 | CASSLGLANYGYTF | TGTGCCAGCAGCTTGGGGCTGGCTAACTATGGCTACACCTTC
many | TRBJ2-4 | . | TRBV6-5 | CASTQGNIQYF | TGTGCCAGTACCCAGGGAAACATTCAGTACTTC
. | TRBJ2-7 | . | TRBV18 | CASSGGSSYEQYF | TGTGCCAGCTCAGGGGGGAGCTCCTACGAGCAGTACTTC
. | TRBJ2-7 | . | TRBV7-2 | CASSLGSGGEGYEQYF | TGTGCCAGCAGCTTAGGTTCTGGGGGCGAGGGCTACGAGCAGTACTTC